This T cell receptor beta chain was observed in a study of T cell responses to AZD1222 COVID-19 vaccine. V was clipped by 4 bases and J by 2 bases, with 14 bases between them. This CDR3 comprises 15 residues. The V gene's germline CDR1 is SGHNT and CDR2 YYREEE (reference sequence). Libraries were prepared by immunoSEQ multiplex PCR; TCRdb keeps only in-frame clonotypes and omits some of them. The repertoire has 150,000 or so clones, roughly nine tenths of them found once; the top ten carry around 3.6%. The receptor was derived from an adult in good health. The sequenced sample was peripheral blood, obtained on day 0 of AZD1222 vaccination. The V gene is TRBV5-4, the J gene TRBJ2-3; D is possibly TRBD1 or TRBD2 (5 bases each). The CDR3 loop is CASSNRDQATDTQYF. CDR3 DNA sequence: TGTGCCAGCAGCAACCGGGACCAAGCCACAGATACGCAGTATTTT. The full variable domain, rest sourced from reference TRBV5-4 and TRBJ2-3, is ETGVTQSPTHLIKTRGQQVTLRCSSQSGHNTVSWYQQALGQGPQFIFQYYREEENGRGNFPPRFSGLQFPNYSSELNVNALELDDSALYLCASSNRDQATDTQYFGPGTRLTVL.